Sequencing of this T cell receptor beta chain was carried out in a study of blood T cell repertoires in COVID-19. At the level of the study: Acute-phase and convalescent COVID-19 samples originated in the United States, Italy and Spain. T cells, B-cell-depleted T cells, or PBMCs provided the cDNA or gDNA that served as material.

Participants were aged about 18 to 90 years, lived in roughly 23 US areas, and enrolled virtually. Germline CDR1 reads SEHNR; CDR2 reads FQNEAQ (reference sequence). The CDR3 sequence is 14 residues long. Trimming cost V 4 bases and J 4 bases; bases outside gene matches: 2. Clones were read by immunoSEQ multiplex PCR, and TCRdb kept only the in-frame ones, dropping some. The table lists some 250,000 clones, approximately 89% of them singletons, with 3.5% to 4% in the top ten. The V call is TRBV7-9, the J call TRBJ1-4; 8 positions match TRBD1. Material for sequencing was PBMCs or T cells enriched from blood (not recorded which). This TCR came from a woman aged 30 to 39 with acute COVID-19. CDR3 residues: CASSSDRDNEKLFF. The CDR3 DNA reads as TGTGCCAGCAGCTCGGACAGGGATAATGAAAAACTGTTTTTT.